These 21 T cell receptor beta chains originate from one sample sequenced in a study of blood T cells in healthy people across ages. A second about 6 to 11 cycle PCR used barcoded and J-beta primers. TCRdb reprocessed the 5' RACE reads with MiXCR, giving one entry per CDR3 protein. In the table there are approximately 1,000,000 distinct CDR3 sequences, around two fifths of which are singletons. The sequencing input was blood. The receptors stem from a man aged 18 to 35 in good health.

This clonotype was seen ten or more times. V usage is TRBV20-1 and J usage is TRBJ1-5; D gene ambiguous. From germline, CDR1 is DFQATT and CDR2 SNEGSKA (reference sequence). V dropped 5 bases and J dropped 0 bases, with 17 bases sitting between them. This CDR3 is 16 amino acids long. CDR3 bases: TGCAGTGCTGGAATTCCCGACGGCTATAGCAATCAGCCCCAGCATTTT. Amino acids: CSAGIPDGYSNQPQHF.

This clonotype was seen more than once but under ten times. The V and J genes are TRBV20-1 and TRBJ2-2; weak D call: TRBD2 (5 bases). Trimming removed 2 bases at V and 8 bases at J, with 15 bases between. The CDR3 sequence is 14 residues long. Looked up from germline, CDR1 is DFQATT and CDR2 is SNEGSKA (reference sequence). CDR3 sequence reads: CSARYAGLPGELFF. Written as DNA, the CDR3 is TGCAGTGCTAGATACGCCGGACTCCCTGGGGAGCTGTTTTTT.

This clonotype was seen a handful of times. The rearrangement uses TRBV14 and TRBJ1-2, with D unclear. Germline loops: CDR1 SGHDN, CDR2 FVKESK. The CDR3 is made up of 12 amino acids. Trimming stripped 5 bases from V and 11 bases from J, with 15 bases between. The CDR3 loop reads CASSAHPMAYTF. CDR3 DNA sequence: TGTGCCAGCAGCGCTCACCCCATGGCTTACACCTTC.

This chain uses TRBV9 with TRBJ1-4, with 7 bases identical to TRBD1. Losses at the gene ends were 0 bases for V and 7 bases for J; bases not matched to a gene: 6. CDR3 size: 15 residues. Germline values: CDR1 SGDLS, CDR2 YYNGEE. The CDR3 sequence is CASSVGGAGGEKLFF. CDR3 nucleotides: TGTGCCAGCAGCGTAGGAGGGGCAGGGGGTGAAAAACTGTTTTTT.

This clonotype was counted only a few times. The rearrangement links TRBV5-5 to TRBJ1-5, with a tentative D call TRBD1 (5 bases). This CDR3 is 16 amino acids long. Germline CDR1 SGHKS, CDR2 YYEKEE (reference sequence). The V gene lost 0 bases and the J gene lost 6 bases, with 16 bases spanning the gap. The CDR3 sequence is CASSLGLHPGGQPQHF. The CDR3 DNA reads TGTGCCAGCAGCTTGGGATTGCACCCCGGGGGTCAGCCCCAGCATTTT.

The chain carries TRBV9 and TRBJ2-2, with 10 bases matching TRBD1. The CDR3 contains 16 residues. Per germline, CDR1 SGDLS and CDR2 YYNGEE. V shed 3 bases, J shed 3 bases, and the junction held 5 bases outside the gene matches. The CDR3 region has the DNA TGTGCCAGCAGCGCGGGGACAGGGGAGGACACCGGGGAGCTGTTTTTT. Protein product: CASSAGTGEDTGELFF.

This clonotype was counted a few times. This chain links TRBV4-2 with TRBJ2-2, with D possibly being TRBD2 (6 bases). Per the germline V gene, CDR1 is LGHNA and CDR2 is YNFKEQ. The CDR3 is 16 residues long. V gave up 4 bases and J gave up 2 bases, with 14 bases separating them. The CDR3 is CASSPPMGGNTGELFF. The CDR3 nucleotides are TGTGCCAGCAGCCCCCCAATGGGAGGAAACACCGGGGAGCTGTTTTTT.

With regard to this clonotype: A much larger clone is a single base away; this may be a read error. The chain combines TRBV29-1 with TRBJ2-3; D is perhaps TRBD2 (6 bases). Germline CDR1 SQVTM, CDR2 ANQGSEA. This CDR3 is built from 15 residues. The CDR3 region has the DNA TGCAGCATTGAAGAGACTAGGGGTTTACCAGATACGCAGTATTTT. Translation gives CSIEETRGLPDTQYF.

This clonotype was counted many times. CDR3 bases: TGCGCCAGCAGCCAAGATGGAAACACAGATACGCAGTATTTT. The encoded protein is CASSQDGNTDTQYF. This chain links TRBV4-3 with TRBJ2-3; the D is unclear. Germline V lookup: CDR1 LGHNA, CDR2 YSLEER. V lost 0 bases and J 2 bases, leaving 6 bases between the germline ends. The CDR3 is 14 residues long.

This clonotype was observed a few times. This CDR3 reads CASSQDFGGAPVEQYF. In DNA, the CDR3 is TGCGCCAGCAGCCAAGATTTCGGGGGCGCCCCGGTCGAGCAGTACTTC. The chain recombines TRBV4-3 with TRBJ2-4; D is tentatively TRBD1 or TRBD2 (6 bases each). The J call may be faulty, since TRBJ2-7 better matches the DNA end. The CDR3 consists of 16 residues. Per the germline V gene, CDR1 is LGHNA and CDR2 is YSLEER.

V is TRBV2 and J is TRBJ1-2; D remains unclear. The V end was cut by 6 bases, the J end by 10 bases, with 18 bases between. The germline V gene has CDR1 SNHLY and CDR2 FYNNEI. This CDR3 contains 13 residues. This chain's CDR3 is CASRAGRDGDYTF. CDR3 nucleotide sequence: TGTGCCAGCAGAGCAGGCCGAGATGGGGACTACACCTTC.

The chain uses TRBV18 and TRBJ2-3, with 9 bases lining up with TRBD1. V gave up 3 bases and J gave up 3 bases; unmatched junction bases: 7. The CDR3 covers 16 residues. The germline CDR1 and CDR2 sequences are KGHSH and LQKENI. CDR3 loop: CASSPRTGVITDTQYF. The CDR3 nucleotides are TGTGCCAGCTCACCGAGGACAGGGGTAATTACAGATACGCAGTATTTT.

This clonotype has only a few counts. This rearrangement joins TRBV2 to TRBJ2-5, with 12 bases matching TRBD2. The germline V gene encodes CDR1 SNHLY and CDR2 FYNNEI. J gave up 5 bases and V 1 base, and 2 bases lay outside the gene matches. The CDR3 covers 15 residues. CDR3 amino acids: CASSEGLAGEETQYF. The CDR3 DNA sequence: TGTGCCAGCAGTGAAGGACTAGCGGGGGAGGAGACCCAGTACTTC.

The chain has TRBV5-1 and TRBJ2-3; TRBD2 might be the D (6 bases). Germline CDR1 and CDR2: SGHRS and YFSETQ. The CDR3 length is 18 residues. Trimming pared 0 bases from V and 0 bases from J, leaving 17 bases between. CDR3 region: CASSLGRSAGISTDTQYF. In DNA form, the CDR3 reads TGCGCCAGCAGCTTGGGGCGCTCCGCGGGGATTAGCACAGATACGCAGTATTTT.

About this clonotype itself: A much larger clonotype is one base distant, so this may be a read error. The chain couples TRBV7-9 to TRBJ2-1; D not resolved. CDR1 is SEHNR and CDR2 is FQNEAQ in the germline V gene (reference sequence). CDR3 length equals 11 residues. The ends were cut back, 2 bases at V and 13 bases at J, with 9 bases in the middle. In nucleotides, the CDR3 is TGTGCCAGCAGCTTAATGGAGACCCAGTTCTTC. Amino acid sequence: CASSLMETQFF.

The chain couples TRBV3-1 to TRBJ1-1, with 12 bases identical to TRBD1. CDR3 length equals 14 residues. J lost 6 bases, V lost 6 bases, and 5 bases had no gene match. Per the germline V gene, CDR1 is LGHDT and CDR2 is YNNKEL (reference sequence). CDR3 residues: CASSPGQGASEAFF. The CDR3 nucleotides are TGTGCCAGCAGTCCGGGACAGGGGGCTTCTGAAGCTTTCTTT.

Many counts were recorded for this clonotype. V usage is TRBV2 and J usage is TRBJ1-2; D remains ambiguous. V was cut by 3 bases and J by 2 bases, with 7 bases left in between. CDR3 size: 13 residues. Germline V CDR1 and CDR2: SNHLY, FYNNEI. The CDR3 nucleotides read TGTGCCAGCAGTGAGGCCGTAAACTATGGCTACACCTTC. It is translated as CASSEAVNYGYTF.

This clonotype was observed at least ten times. The chain is built from TRBV29-1 and TRBJ2-3; a weak D match, TRBD2 (5 bases). The CDR3 sequence is 14 residues long. V was pared by 7 bases and J by 0 bases, with 14 bases between. CDR1 is SQVTM, CDR2 ANQGSEA, per germline. CDR3 region: CSAPRAESTDTQYF. DNA of the CDR3: TGCAGCGCCCCGCGGGCCGAAAGCACAGATACGCAGTATTTT.

This clonotype has only a few counts. The rearrangement uses TRBV6-6 and TRBJ1-2; no firm D call. This CDR3 is built from 14 residues. V gave up 7 bases and J gave up 0 bases, with 12 bases separating them. CDR1 MNHNY and CDR2 SVGAGI come from the germline V gene (reference sequence). Here the CDR3 reads CASIVDGANYGYTF. Written as DNA, the CDR3 is TGTGCCAGCATCGTCGACGGTGCTAACTATGGCTACACCTTC.

V gene TRBV13 combines with J gene TRBJ2-7, with D possibly TRBD1 on 6 matching bases. Between the trimmed V and J ends, which lost 5 bases and 5 bases, there was a span of 10 bases. CDR3 size: 12 residues. The germline V gene has CDR1 PRHDT and CDR2 FYEKMQ (reference sequence). The CDR3 spells CASSPNRDEQYF. The CDR3 DNA is TGTGCCAGCAGCCCCAACAGGGACGAGCAGTACTTC.

This clonotype has more than one count but fewer than ten. V and J are TRBV15 and TRBJ1-4; D perhaps matches TRBD1 (6 bases). This CDR3 region has 16 residues. Trimming took off 2 bases at V and 3 bases at J, with 13 bases between the two ends. Per germline, CDR1 LNHNV and CDR2 YYDKDF (reference sequence). In DNA form, the CDR3 reads TGTGCCACCAGCAGAAACTACAGGGCGGCTAATGAAAAACTGTTTTTT. It yields the protein CATSRNYRAANEKLFF.